This T cell receptor beta chain was sequenced for a study of blood T cell repertoires in COVID-19. Study background: The United States, Italy and Spain supplied acute and convalescent COVID-19 samples. The analysed material was cDNA or gDNA that came from T cells, B-cell-depleted T cells, or PBMCs.

During active infection, Seattle patients enrolled and were then monitored through disease. Original processing notes: Quantification of nucleated cells was approximated via reference gene primer amplification. The repertoire was sequenced with immunoSEQ multiplex PCR; TCRdb's copy has only in-frame clones and lacks some. The V and J calls and clone size come from that table; D and trimming were worked out from the DNA. The sample holds roughly 340,000 clones; about 89% are singletons and the top ten take nearly 6.5%. CDR3 size: 15 residues. V lost 1 base to trimming and J lost 1 base, with 8 bases between them. CDR1 and CDR2 from the germline V gene are SGHDT and YYEEEE.

The chain joins TRBV5-6 to TRBJ2-2; tentatively, D is TRBD2 (6 bases). The material sequenced was peripheral blood. The receptor was isolated from a woman in her 50s with COVID-19, enrolled during active disease. The CDR3 DNA reads TGTGCCAGCAGCTTGCTCGGGAGGAACACCGGGGAGCTGTTTTTT. Amino acid sequence: CASSLLGRNTGELFF.